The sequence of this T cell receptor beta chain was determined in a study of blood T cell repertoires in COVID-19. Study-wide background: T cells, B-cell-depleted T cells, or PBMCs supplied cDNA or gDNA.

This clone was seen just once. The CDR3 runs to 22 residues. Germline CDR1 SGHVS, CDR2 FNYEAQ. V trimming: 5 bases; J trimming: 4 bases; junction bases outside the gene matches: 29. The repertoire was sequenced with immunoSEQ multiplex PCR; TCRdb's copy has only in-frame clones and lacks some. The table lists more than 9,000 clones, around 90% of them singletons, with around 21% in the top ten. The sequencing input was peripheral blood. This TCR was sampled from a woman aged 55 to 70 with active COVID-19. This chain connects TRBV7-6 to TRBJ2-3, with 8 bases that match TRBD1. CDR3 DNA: TGTGCCAGCAGCCATACGTTTTCAGGGACAGGTCTGATCGAAGGCAGGTCAGATACGCAGTATTTT. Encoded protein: CASSHTFSGTGLIEGRSDTQYF.